This TCR beta chain was sequenced during a study of blood T cell repertoires in COVID-19. In the study overall: Samples representing acute and convalescent COVID-19 were sourced from the United States, Italy and Spain. PBMCs, B-cell-depleted T cells, or T cells were the source of the cDNA or gDNA that made up the material.

V was trimmed by 2 bases and J by 5 bases, leaving 12 bases between them. Germline V gives CDR1 SGHTA, CDR2 FQGNSA. This CDR3 spans 14 amino acids. Source study methods: Estimation of nucleated cell counts was performed using reference gene primer amplification. The table came from immunoSEQ multiplex PCR; TCRdb's copy has only in-frame clones and leaves some out. That table is the source of V, J and clone size, and D and trimming were worked out from the DNA. The repertoire consists of roughly 250,000 clones, with about 88% occurring once and the leading ten covering 2% to 2.5%. The genes are TRBV7-2 and TRBJ2-5; weak D call: TRBD2 (5 bases). This TCR came from a woman between 35 and 50 years old who had recovered from COVID-19. Sequenced: peripheral blood. CDR3 loop: CASSLSRGSETQYF. The CDR3 nucleotides are TGTGCCAGCAGCTTATCACGGGGTTCGGAGACCCAGTACTTC. The full variable domain, in which reference TRBV7-2 and TRBJ2-5 provide the parts outside the CDR3, is GAGVSQSPSNKVTEKGKDVELRCDPISGHTALYWYRQSLGQGLEFLIYFQGNSAPDKSGLPSDRFSAERTGGSVSTLTIQRTQQEDSAVYLCASSLSRGSETQYFGPGTRLLVL.